These T cell receptor beta chains were read from a single sample in a study of molecular identifiers for immune sequencing clone quantification. TCRdb re-analysed the PCR reads in MiXCR, keeping a single row per CDR3 protein. The sample has some 8,500 distinct CDR3 sequences, over 13% seen once. Sequencing used naive CD8+ T cells from blood, with Jurkat cell RNA spiked in. The receptors here all came from a human donor in good health. Some libraries in this study had Jurkat cell RNA spiked in. CDR3s leave out the opening cysteine and the closing phenylalanine or tryptophan. The order of the fields is J gene, D gene, V gene, clone size, CDR3 protein. The D gene is left open where the match is weak. The size entry is marked missing in some rows and otherwise reads once, few, many or a size class.

j_call: TRBJ2-6; d_call: TRBD2; v_call: TRBV9; clone_size: many; cdr3_aa: ASSQVGGTGANVLT
j_call: TRBJ2-5; d_call: TRBD2; v_call: TRBV10-3; clone_size: medium-sized; cdr3_aa: ATRTSGLIQETQY
j_call: TRBJ2-1; d_call: TRBD2; v_call: TRBV28; clone_size: many; cdr3_aa: ASSLESSGRHNEQF
j_call: TRBJ2-2; d_call: .; v_call: TRBV27; clone_size: medium-sized; cdr3_aa: ASSFLSSRTGELF
j_call: TRBJ1-5; d_call: TRBD1; v_call: TRBV7-6; clone_size: medium-sized; cdr3_aa: ASSFGTENQPQH
j_call: TRBJ2-1; d_call: .; v_call: TRBV7-2; clone_size: medium-sized; cdr3_aa: ASSKPQGGEQF
j_call: TRBJ2-2; d_call: .; v_call: TRBV5-6; clone_size: many; cdr3_aa: ATAHWNTGELF
j_call: TRBJ1-1; d_call: TRBD1; v_call: TRBV4-3; clone_size: medium-sized; cdr3_aa: ASSQDRRGLIEAF
j_call: TRBJ2-3; d_call: .; v_call: TRBV27; clone_size: medium-sized; cdr3_aa: ASSRGTSTDTQY
j_call: TRBJ2-5; d_call: .; v_call: TRBV4-1; clone_size: medium-sized; cdr3_aa: ASSQGKGGTQY
j_call: TRBJ2-7; d_call: TRBD2; v_call: TRBV20-1; clone_size: medium-sized; cdr3_aa: SARISGGTFYEQY
j_call: TRBJ2-5; d_call: TRBD2; v_call: TRBV6-5; clone_size: medium-sized; cdr3_aa: ASSPHPPTSGATQETQY
j_call: TRBJ2-2; d_call: .; v_call: TRBV7-3; clone_size: .; cdr3_aa: VSSPGLAENTGELF
j_call: TRBJ2-3; d_call: .; v_call: TRBV7-9; clone_size: many; cdr3_aa: ASSFPPSLRGGGTDTQY
j_call: TRBJ2-7; d_call: TRBD2; v_call: TRBV27; clone_size: many; cdr3_aa: ASSLTTSGAYEQY
j_call: TRBJ2-2; d_call: .; v_call: TRBV10-3; clone_size: medium-sized; cdr3_aa: ALGRPGELF
j_call: TRBJ2-3; d_call: TRBD2; v_call: TRBV6-1; clone_size: medium-sized; cdr3_aa: ASSLTSGGARYDTQY
j_call: TRBJ2-7; d_call: .; v_call: TRBV9; clone_size: medium-sized; cdr3_aa: ASSVWGYGEQY
j_call: TRBJ2-3; d_call: .; v_call: TRBV7-9; clone_size: .; cdr3_aa: ASSSVDQGSDTRY
j_call: TRBJ2-2; d_call: .; v_call: TRBV11-2; clone_size: many; cdr3_aa: ASSPPGRENTGELF
j_call: TRBJ2-7; d_call: TRBD2; v_call: TRBV20-1; clone_size: medium-sized; cdr3_aa: SARDRTLAGVTEQY
j_call: TRBJ1-1; d_call: .; v_call: TRBV6-5; clone_size: many; cdr3_aa: ASSSGRALDTEAF
j_call: TRBJ2-7; d_call: TRBD1; v_call: TRBV18; clone_size: medium-sized; cdr3_aa: ASSPPIGGIEQY
j_call: TRBJ2-3; d_call: TRBD2; v_call: TRBV3-1; clone_size: many; cdr3_aa: ASSQDLSGLAGATNTDTQY
j_call: TRBJ1-2; d_call: .; v_call: TRBV12-3/TRBV12-4; clone_size: many; cdr3_aa: ASSSLFGTPNLEGYT